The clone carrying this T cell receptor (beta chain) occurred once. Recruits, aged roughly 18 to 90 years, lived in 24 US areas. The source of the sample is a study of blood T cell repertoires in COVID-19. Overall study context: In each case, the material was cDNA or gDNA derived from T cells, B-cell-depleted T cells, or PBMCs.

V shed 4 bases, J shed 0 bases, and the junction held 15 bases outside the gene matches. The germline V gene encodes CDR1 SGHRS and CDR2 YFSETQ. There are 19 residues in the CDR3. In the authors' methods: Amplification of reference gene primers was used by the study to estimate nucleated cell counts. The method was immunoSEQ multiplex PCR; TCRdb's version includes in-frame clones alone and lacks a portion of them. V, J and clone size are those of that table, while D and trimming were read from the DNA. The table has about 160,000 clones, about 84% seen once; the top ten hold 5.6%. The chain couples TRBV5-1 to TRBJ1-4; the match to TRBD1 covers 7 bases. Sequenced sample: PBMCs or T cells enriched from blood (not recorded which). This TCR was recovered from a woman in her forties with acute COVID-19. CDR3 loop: CASSTGDRQGSTTNEKLFF. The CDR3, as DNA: TGCGCCAGCAGCACTGGGGATAGACAGGGCTCCACAACTAATGAAAAACTGTTTTTT.